The sequence of this T cell receptor (beta chain) was determined in a study of response to subunit inactivated influenza vaccine. CDR1 is MNHNS and CDR2 is SASEGT in the germline V gene. Deletions cut 6 bases from V and 7 bases from J, with 17 bases between. CDR3 length: 14 residues. TCRdb reprocessed the RT-PCR reads with MiXCR, giving one entry per CDR3 protein. The sample lists about 540,000 distinct CDR3 sequences; approximately 20% were seen once. These same data were also listed under a study on T cells expressing NK-cell markers. That source notes: Template switching by 5'RACE with UMIs generated the TCR beta cDNA. From sorted CD3+CD56+NKG2C+, CD3+CD56+NKG2C- and CD3+CD56-NKG2C+ T cells came the TCR beta repertoires. An anti-gamma-delta TCR antibody was added in several experiments. It restricted sorting to alpha-beta TCR-expressing T cells. The same clonotypes also predominated in the CD3+CD56-NKG2C+ fraction of a handful of donors.

Material: CD4+ T cells sorted from PBMCs, obtained 12 days after vaccination. This sequence joins TRBV6-1 and TRBJ2-3; the D gene could be TRBD1 or TRBD2 (5 bases each). The sequence derives from a man aged 45 to 65 who received an inactivated influenza vaccine. In DNA form, the CDR3 reads TGTGCCAGCAGGAGGGGTCTGGGGAGCAATACGCAGTATTTT. Residues: CASRRGLGSNTQYF.